This T cell receptor (beta chain) was found in a study of cytomegalovirus exposure and HLA in healthy donors. Study-wide findings and caveats: Accounts indicate the classifier identified cytomegalovirus status with strong specificity and sensitivity.

PCR was performed using 60 Vbeta and 13 Jbeta primers. The authors' processing: Later, an analysis found 75 million to 90 million unique TCR beta chains, and about 10 million of these were shared. Measured with immunoSEQ multiplex PCR; TCRdb has only the in-frame clones, and not every one. V, J and clone size are taken as reported in that table, and D and trimming were inferred from the DNA itself. Among 200,000 to 250,000 clones listed, more than 60% were seen once. The junction had 6 bases not matched to a gene; V was cut back by 1 base and J by 4 bases. From germline, CDR1 is SNHLY and CDR2 FYNNEI. This CDR3 is 15 amino acids long. Turning to this clone: Antigen specificity is unknown.

Sequencing was carried out using PBMCs. This rearrangement joins TRBV2 to TRBJ1-1; 7 bases align to TRBD1. This TCR derives from a man in his forties in good health and CMV-seronegative. In DNA form, the CDR3 reads TGTGCCAGCAGTGAAGGAACAGGGGCGAGCACTGAAGCTTTCTTT. It is translated as CASSEGTGASTEAFF.